This T cell receptor beta chain was observed in a study of shared T cell receptors in the human thymus. Generated by immunoSEQ multiplex PCR, the TCRdb table keeps only in-frame clones and is missing some. The profile shows hundreds of thousands of clones, 80% to 90% of them singletons. These data also featured in a second study, about human thymus T cells. That work states: It was from resections taken during corrective heart surgery that the thymus tissue came. Among thymic and blood repertoires, usage of V and J genes appeared biased.

Sequenced input: thymocytes. The origin of this receptor is a girl under three years old with a congenital heart defect.

The CDR3 DNA reads as TGTGCCAGCAGCCAAGAGGAGGGGGACAGCCGAAACTTCGGGGAGCTGTTTTTT. This encodes CASSQEEGDSRNFGELFF. The J gene is TRBJ2-2, the V gene TRBV14; the D gene is possibly TRBD1 (7 bases). Germline V CDR1 and CDR2: SGHDN, FVKESK. CDR3 length: 18 residues. V lost 0 bases, J lost 7 bases, and 21 bases lay in between.